These 7 T cell receptor beta chains were sequenced from one sample in a study of T cell changes during pregnancy in multiple sclerosis. Method: immunoSEQ multiplex PCR; TCRdb's copy keeps in-frame clones and lacks some. The sample holds 15,000 to 20,000 clones, roughly 88% seen once. The starting material was CD8+ T cells from peripheral blood mononuclear cells, obtained after pregnancy. These receptors all come from a female donor in good health, enrolled as a control in a pregnancy study.

The chain combines TRBV6-4 with TRBJ2-2; D is undetermined. Trimming stripped 1 base from V and 5 bases from J, with 8 bases between. CDR1 is MRHNA, CDR2 SNTAGT, per germline. CDR3 length equals 14 residues. Here the CDR3 DNA reads TGTGCCAGCAGTGACTTAAAGGAGACCGGGGAGCTGTTTTTT. Its translation: CASSDLKETGELFF.

Here the CDR3 DNA reads TGTGCCAGCAGTTTATCGGGGGCCACTGAAGCTTTCTTT. As protein: CASSLSGATEAFF. The chain has TRBV27 and TRBJ1-1, with D possibly being TRBD1 (6 bases). The germline gives CDR1 MNHEY, CDR2 SMNVEV (reference sequence). CDR3 length equals 13 residues. The V end lost 0 bases, the J end lost 4 bases, and 6 bases lay between the germline ends.

The rearrangement links TRBV5-8 to TRBJ2-7, with D perhaps matching TRBD1 (6 bases). The germline gives CDR1 SGHTS, CDR2 YDEGEE. There are 14 residues in the CDR3. The V end lost 0 bases, the J end lost 1 base, and 8 bases lay between the germline ends. The CDR3 protein is CASSLGQGSYEQYF. For the CDR3, the DNA is TGTGCCAGCAGCTTGGGGCAGGGGTCCTACGAGCAGTACTTC.

CDR3 in amino acids: CASSEEEVNTEAFF. The DNA of the CDR3 is TGTGCCAGCAGTGAGGAGGAGGTTAACACTGAAGCTTTCTTT. The V gene is TRBV2, the J gene TRBJ1-1, with D unclear. The CDR3 extends over 14 amino acids. The V end lost 3 bases, the J end lost 2 bases, and 10 bases lay between the germline ends. Germline loops: CDR1 SNHLY, CDR2 FYNNEI.

The chain uses TRBV6-5 and TRBJ1-2; TRBD1 might be the D (5 bases). The germline V gene has CDR1 MNHEY and CDR2 SVGAGI. This CDR3 region has 15 residues. Trimming took off 2 bases at V and 0 bases at J, with 10 bases between the two ends. The CDR3 nucleotides are TGTGCCAGCAGTTACCGGGGGAGAGCTAACTATGGCTACACCTTC. This encodes CASSYRGRANYGYTF.

The chain joins TRBV7-2 to TRBJ1-1; D is unclear. Trimming removed 5 bases from V and 6 bases from J, with 13 bases in between. The CDR3 is 13 amino acids. Germline lookup yields CDR1 SGHTA and CDR2 FQGNSA. Here the CDR3 reads CASSPQSVAEAFF. Here the CDR3 DNA reads TGTGCCAGCAGCCCCCAGTCCGTTGCTGAAGCTTTCTTT.

V and J are TRBV21-1 and TRBJ2-1; the DNA was not compared with TRBD2, the D call given in the table. TRBV21-1 is a known pseudogene. This CDR3 is built from 16 residues. CDR3 bases: TGTGCCAGCAGCGATAGGGGAGCGGGGGACCTTTCGGAGCAGTTCTTC. This codes for CASSDRGAGDLSEQFF.